A single sample is the source of the 17 T cell receptor beta chains below, sequenced in a study of control samples from healthy donors and cancer patients. The protocol was immunoSEQ multiplex PCR, while the TCRdb copy is restricted to in-frame clones and leaves out a portion. There are roughly 59,000 clones in the sample; more than 90% occur only once, and about 1.8% lies in the top ten. Sequenced: PBMCs. The receptors shown here come from a middle-aged man with colorectal cancer.

The chain is built from TRBV29-1 and TRBJ2-5, with TRBD2 as a possible D gene (7 bases). Germline assignment: CDR1 SQVTM and CDR2 ANQGSEA. This CDR3 comprises 13 residues. With 4 bases removed from V and 5 bases from J, the gap between germline ends came to 14 bases. CDR3 loop: CSVGRGAVETQYF. The CDR3, as DNA: TGCAGCGTTGGACGGGGGGCCGTGGAGACCCAGTACTTC.

The chain carries TRBV7-2 and TRBJ2-6; D may match TRBD1 or TRBD2 (5 bases each). Germline lookup yields CDR1 SGHTA and CDR2 FQGNSA. CDR3 size: 14 residues. The V gene lost 5 bases and the J gene lost 2 bases, with 7 bases spanning the gap. Here the CDR3 DNA reads TGTGCCAGCAGCCAGGGAGCTGGGGCCAACGTCCTGACTTTC. Residues: CASSQGAGANVLTF.

This sequence joins TRBV11-2 and TRBJ1-5, with D possibly being TRBD1 (6 bases). V dropped 0 bases and J dropped 11 bases, with 14 bases sitting between them. CDR1 is SGHAT, CDR2 FQNNGV, per germline. The CDR3 is 14 residues long. CDR3 sequence reads: CASSLEGANPAQHF. CDR3 bases: TGTGCCAGCAGCTTAGAGGGGGCCAATCCGGCCCAGCATTTT.

The chain is built from TRBV6-5 and TRBJ1-1; the D is unclear. This CDR3 is built from 13 residues. Trimming pared 0 bases from V and 6 bases from J, leaving 8 bases between. Germline CDR1 and CDR2: MNHEY and SVGAGI. This CDR3 is CASSYSGRSEAFF. The DNA for the CDR3 is TGTGCCAGCAGTTACTCGGGCAGATCTGAAGCTTTCTTT.

The chain is built from TRBV6-5 and TRBJ2-7; D remains unclear. The CDR3 covers 14 residues. Germline CDR1 reads MNHEY; CDR2 reads SVGAGI. Deletions cut 1 base from V and 2 bases from J, with 9 bases between. The CDR3 nucleotides read TGTGCCAGCAGTTACTTAGACGCGACCTACGAGCAGTACTTC. Translated, it gives CASSYLDATYEQYF.

The chain has TRBV2 and TRBJ2-7, with 9 bases fitting TRBD1. V dropped 7 bases and J dropped 4; count of bases not matched to a gene: 11. From germline, CDR1 is SNHLY and CDR2 FYNNEI. The CDR3 is 15 amino acids. The CDR3 nucleotides are TGTGCCAGCACGATAGAACAGGGGGCGGGGTACGAGCAGTACTTC. Its protein product is CASTIEQGAGYEQYF.

The chain joins TRBV2 to TRBJ1-3; no clear D gene. The CDR3 is made up of 12 amino acids. Deletions cut 7 bases from V and 12 bases from J, with 16 bases between. Per the germline V gene, CDR1 is SNHLY and CDR2 is FYNNEI. The CDR3 here is CASTQAVHDIYF. The CDR3 DNA reads as TGTGCCAGCACCCAGGCTGTTCACGACATATATTTT.

The chain recombines TRBV5-5 with TRBJ1-4; D unresolved. This CDR3 is 16 amino acids long. With 0 bases removed from V and 0 bases from J, the gap between germline ends came to 9 bases. CDR1 is SGHKS, CDR2 YYEKEE, per germline (reference sequence). This CDR3 reads CASSLGRITTNEKLFF. The CDR3 region has the DNA TGTGCCAGCAGCTTGGGAAGGATAACAACTAATGAAAAACTGTTTTTT.

This chain connects TRBV4-3 to TRBJ2-3, with TRBD2 matching over 7 bases. V trimming: 4 bases; J trimming: 2 bases; junction bases outside the gene matches: 9. The CDR3 is 16 amino acids. CDR1 is LGHNA and CDR2 is YSLEER in the germline V gene. CDR3 nucleotides: TGCGCCAGCAGCCCCCGGGCTAGCGGTCCCACAGATACGCAGTATTTT. Protein sequence: CASSPRASGPTDTQYF.

The rearrangement uses TRBV7-9 and TRBJ2-7; D may match TRBD1 or TRBD2 (6 bases each). Germline-derived CDR1 and CDR2 are SEHNR and FQNEAQ (reference sequence). This CDR3 spans 12 amino acids. Between the trimmed V and J ends, which lost 5 bases and 2 bases, there was a span of 7 bases. CDR3 amino acids: CASSRGPYEQYF. DNA for the CDR3: TGTGCCAGCAGCCGGGGGCCCTACGAGCAGTACTTC.

The gene calls are TRBV6-6 and TRBJ2-5; 13 nucleotides match TRBD2. The CDR3 runs to 16 residues. CDR1 and CDR2 from the germline V gene are MNHNY and SVGAGI (reference sequence). Trimming took 5 bases from V and 5 from J; bases not matched to a gene: 8. The CDR3 region is CASSHGLAGVIETQYF. DNA for the CDR3: TGTGCCAGCAGTCACGGACTAGCGGGGGTTATTGAGACCCAGTACTTC.

The chain carries TRBV5-6 and TRBJ2-5, with 10 bases matching TRBD1. This CDR3 has 13 residues. After removal of 6 bases from V and 4 bases from J, the junction contained 3 bases not matched to a gene. Germline V gene data show CDR1 as SGHDT and CDR2 as YYEEEE. The CDR3 region is CASIGQGGETQYF. The CDR3 nucleotides read TGTGCCAGCATCGGACAGGGGGGAGAGACCCAGTACTTC.

The V call is TRBV5-8, the J call TRBJ1-3; D gene uncertain. Trimming removed 0 bases at V and 7 bases at J, with 11 bases between. This CDR3 spans 14 amino acids. Germline V gene data show CDR1 as SGHTS and CDR2 as YDEGEE. The CDR3 protein is CASSLVGQGNTIYF. The CDR3 region has the DNA TGTGCCAGCAGCTTGGTGGGCCAAGGGAACACCATATATTTT.

J is TRBJ1-2 and V is TRBV14; D might be TRBD1 (5 bases). V lost 0 bases and J lost 5, with 7 bases in between. From germline, CDR1 is SGHDN and CDR2 FVKESK. The CDR3 runs to 13 residues. For the CDR3, the DNA is TGTGCCAGCAGCCAAGACAGGGCTTATGGCTACACCTTC. Translating it yields CASSQDRAYGYTF.

The genes are TRBV19 and TRBJ1-1; perhaps TRBD1 as D (6 bases). This CDR3 has 15 residues. Trimming pared 6 bases from V and 0 bases from J, leaving 14 bases between. In germline, CDR1 is LNHDA, CDR2 SQIVND (reference sequence). The CDR3 here is CASSPIGGLNTEAFF. Here the CDR3 DNA reads TGTGCCAGTAGCCCGATCGGGGGCCTGAACACTGAAGCTTTCTTT.

The chain carries TRBV5-6 and TRBJ2-1, with 9 positions matching TRBD2. J was trimmed by 7 bases and V by 4 bases; bases with no gene match: 12. The CDR3 is 16 amino acids. CDR1 and CDR2 (germline): SGHDT, YYEEEE. The CDR3 DNA reads as TGTGCCAGCAGCCGGAGAGCGGGGGGCCGGGGGAATGAGCAGTTCTTC. Translating it yields CASSRRAGGRGNEQFF.

This chain joins TRBV30 and TRBJ2-5, with TRBD2 as a possible D gene (5 bases). V lost 4 bases to trimming and J lost 4 bases, with 7 bases between them. Germline V lookup: CDR1 GTSNPN, CDR2 SVGIG (reference sequence). This CDR3 has 11 residues. CDR3 sequence reads: CAWTSRETQYF. DNA of the CDR3: TGTGCCTGGACTAGCAGAGAGACCCAGTACTTC.